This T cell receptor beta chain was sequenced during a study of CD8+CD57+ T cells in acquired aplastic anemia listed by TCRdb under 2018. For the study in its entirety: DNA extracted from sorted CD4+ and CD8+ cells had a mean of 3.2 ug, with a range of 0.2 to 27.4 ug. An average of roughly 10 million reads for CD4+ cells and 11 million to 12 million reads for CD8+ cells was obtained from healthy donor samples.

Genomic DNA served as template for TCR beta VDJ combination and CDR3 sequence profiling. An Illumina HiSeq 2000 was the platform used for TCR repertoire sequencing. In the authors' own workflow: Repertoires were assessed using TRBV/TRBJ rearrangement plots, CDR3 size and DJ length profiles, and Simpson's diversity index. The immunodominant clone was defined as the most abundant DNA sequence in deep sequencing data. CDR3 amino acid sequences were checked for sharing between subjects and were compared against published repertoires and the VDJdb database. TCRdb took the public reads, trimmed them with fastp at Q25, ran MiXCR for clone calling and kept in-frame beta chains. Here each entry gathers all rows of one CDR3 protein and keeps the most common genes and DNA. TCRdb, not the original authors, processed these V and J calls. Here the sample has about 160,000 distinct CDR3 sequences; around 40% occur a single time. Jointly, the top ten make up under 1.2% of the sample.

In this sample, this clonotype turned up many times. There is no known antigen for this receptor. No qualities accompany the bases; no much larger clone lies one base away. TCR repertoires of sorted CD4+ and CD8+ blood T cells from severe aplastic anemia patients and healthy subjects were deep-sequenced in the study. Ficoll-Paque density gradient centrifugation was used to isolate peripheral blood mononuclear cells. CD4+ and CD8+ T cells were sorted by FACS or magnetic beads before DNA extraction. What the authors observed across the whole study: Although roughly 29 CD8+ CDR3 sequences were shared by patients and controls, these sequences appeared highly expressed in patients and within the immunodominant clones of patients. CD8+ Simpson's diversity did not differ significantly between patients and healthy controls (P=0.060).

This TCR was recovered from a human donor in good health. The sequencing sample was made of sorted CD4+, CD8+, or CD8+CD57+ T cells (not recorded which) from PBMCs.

The DNA sequence reads TGTGCCAGCTCACCCCTACAGGACTACGAGCAGTACTTC. It translates as CASSPLQDYEQYF. The receptor chain draws on TRBV18 and TRBJ2-7; tentative D gene TRBD1, with 5 bases matching. Spanning cysteine to phenylalanine, the CDR3 consists of 13 amino acids. The CDR3 DNA has 39 bases and is translated from base 1. Sequences KGHSH (CDR1) and LQKENI (CDR2) are obtained from the germline V gene. V sheds 3 bases and J sheds 3 bases, leaving 9 bases between their ends.